The clone carrying this T cell receptor (beta chain) was seen many times. Amplification of TCR alpha and beta CDR3 regions from RNA used iRepertoire nested multiplex PCR. For one-step reverse transcription and amplification, 100-400 ng of tissue mRNA or PBMC total RNA was used. Using its own MiXCR run on the multiplex PCR reads, TCRdb lists one record per CDR3 protein. Of under 150,000 distinct CDR3 sequences detected, approximately 24% appear once; the ten largest clones hold roughly a quarter. This sample is drawn from a study of glioma-infiltrating T cells. Germline V gene sequence: CDR1 MNHNS, CDR2 SASEGT. V was cut by 5 bases and J by 4 bases, with 11 bases left in between. The CDR3 spans 13 residues.

The chain uses TRBV6-1 and TRBJ1-1; perhaps TRBD1 as D (5 bases). The TCR originated in a human donor with low-grade glioma or glioblastoma, undergoing nonglioma brain surgery, or in good health (not recorded which). The sequenced sample was glioma tissue, nonneoplastic brain tissue, or PBMCs (not recorded which). CDR3 sequence: CASSYQGFTEAFF. Here the CDR3 DNA reads TGTGCCAGCAGTTACCAGGGTTTCACTGAAGCTTTCTTT.